This T cell receptor (beta chain) appears in the sequencing data of a study of CD8 T cells in ankylosing spondylitis. Study-level results: Previously reported in reactive arthritis synovial fluid and blood were some of the motif variants. Blood from ankylosing spondylitis patients appeared to carry a characteristic roughly 8-variant TCR beta motif.

Construction of TCR beta libraries was performed using quantitative 5'-RACE with molecular barcodes. TCRdb re-analysed the 5' RACE reads in MiXCR, keeping a single row per CDR3 protein. The sample carries about 390,000 distinct CDR3 sequences, approximately 20% recorded once. The CDR3 is 18 amino acids. V trimming: 2 bases; J trimming: 4 bases; junction bases outside the gene matches: 13. CDR1 and CDR2 from the germline V gene are MDHEN and SYDVKM. Note on this clonotype: Its antigen is as yet unknown.

This TCR was sampled from a male donor with ankylosing spondylitis. The chain has TRBV28 and TRBJ2-1; TRBD2 matches at 8 bases. Sequences were obtained from blood, either unsorted or a sorted T cell fraction (not recorded which). CDR3 amino acids: CASSLAGGQERVYNEQFF. The CDR3, as DNA: TGTGCCAGCAGTTTAGCGGGAGGTCAAGAAAGGGTTTACAATGAGCAGTTCTTC.